These T cell receptor beta chains were read from a single sample in a study of graft-versus-host responses after intestinal transplantation. Method: immunoSEQ multiplex PCR; TCRdb's copy keeps in-frame clones and lacks some. The table includes tens of thousands of clones, roughly 90% detected once. No cognate antigen is known for these TCRs. Sample: unstimulated CD8+ T cells sorted from spleen or lymph node cells, taken before intestinal transplant. These receptors came from a human donor who received an intestinal transplant. CDR3s include the opening cysteine and the closing phenylalanine or tryptophan. Each record gives: clone size, V gene, D gene, J gene, CDR3 protein, CDR3 DNA. D genes are given only for firm matches. Clone size, where shown, is once, few, many, or a class for clones that have expanded.

abundance: once; v_gene: TRBV6-6; d_gene: .; j_gene: TRBJ2-2; CDR3aa: CASSYDRANTGELFF; CDR3nt: TGTGCCAGCAGTTACGACAGAGCGAACACCGGGGAGCTGTTTTTT
abundance: .; v_gene: TRBV27; d_gene: TRBD1; j_gene: TRBJ1-1; CDR3aa: CASNKAQGADEAFF; CDR3nt: TGTGCCAGCAATAAAGCCCAGGGGGCTGATGAAGCTTTCTTT
abundance: .; v_gene: TRBV4-1; d_gene: .; j_gene: TRBJ2-7; CDR3aa: CASSHPDREGFEQYF; CDR3nt: TGCGCCAGCAGCCACCCGGACAGGGAGGGATTCGAGCAGTACTTC
abundance: .; v_gene: TRBV27; d_gene: TRBD2; j_gene: TRBJ2-1; CDR3aa: CASSSGTSPVNEQFF; CDR3nt: TGTGCCAGCAGTTCCGGGACTAGCCCGGTTAATGAGCAGTTCTTC
abundance: once; v_gene: TRBV7-2; d_gene: .; j_gene: TRBJ2-7; CDR3aa: CASSWPGLNYEQYF; CDR3nt: TGTGCCAGCAGCTGGCCGGGACTTAACTACGAGCAGTACTTC
abundance: .; v_gene: TRBV9; d_gene: TRBD1; j_gene: TRBJ2-1; CDR3aa: CASSVGTGAYNEQFF; CDR3nt: TGTGCCAGCAGCGTAGGCACAGGGGCCTACAATGAGCAGTTCTTC
abundance: once; v_gene: TRBV6-5; d_gene: TRBD1; j_gene: TRBJ1-6; CDR3aa: CASSYSPGQGNSPLHF; CDR3nt: TGTGCCAGCAGTTACTCGCCGGGACAGGGAAATTCACCCCTCCACTTT
abundance: .; v_gene: TRBV28; d_gene: TRBD1; j_gene: TRBJ2-7; CDR3aa: CASSYQGVDEQYF; CDR3nt: TGTGCCAGCAGTTATCAGGGGGTGGACGAGCAGTACTTC
abundance: .; v_gene: TRBV28; d_gene: TRBD1; j_gene: TRBJ2-7; CDR3aa: CASRHEQGQGWDEQYF; CDR3nt: TGTGCCAGCAGACACGAACAGGGACAGGGCTGGGACGAGCAGTACTTC
abundance: .; v_gene: TRBV27; d_gene: TRBD1; j_gene: TRBJ1-5; CDR3aa: CASSPLGQRNQPQHF; CDR3nt: TGTGCCAGCAGTCCCCTGGGACAGCGCAATCAGCCCCAGCATTTT
abundance: .; v_gene: TRBV5-1; d_gene: TRBD2; j_gene: TRBJ2-7; CDR3aa: CASSPRAGEGLVSYEQYF; CDR3nt: TGCGCCAGCAGCCCCCGCGCCGGTGAAGGACTAGTTTCCTACGAGCAGTACTTC
abundance: .; v_gene: TRBV19; d_gene: .; j_gene: TRBJ2-1; CDR3aa: CASSIPGGPGNEQFF; CDR3nt: TGTGCCAGTAGTATTCCGGGGGGCCCGGGCAATGAGCAGTTCTTC
abundance: .; v_gene: TRBV4-1; d_gene: .; j_gene: TRBJ2-7; CDR3aa: CASSQEQAWLDEQYF; CDR3nt: TGCGCCAGCAGCCAAGAACAGGCCTGGCTGGACGAGCAGTACTTC
abundance: .; v_gene: TRBV9; d_gene: TRBD2; j_gene: TRBJ2-7; CDR3aa: CASSPGGGHYEQYF; CDR3nt: TGTGCCAGCAGCCCCGGGGGGGGGCACTACGAGCAGTACTTC
abundance: .; v_gene: TRBV23-1; d_gene: .; j_gene: TRBJ2-7; CDR3aa: CASSQSEVLVDF; CDR3nt: TGCGCCAGCAGTCAATCGGAGGTGTTGGTGGACTTC
abundance: .; v_gene: TRBV15; d_gene: .; j_gene: TRBJ1-2; CDR3aa: CATSGERIGYGYTF; CDR3nt: TGTGCCACCAGCGGAGAGAGAATCGGCTATGGCTACACCTTC